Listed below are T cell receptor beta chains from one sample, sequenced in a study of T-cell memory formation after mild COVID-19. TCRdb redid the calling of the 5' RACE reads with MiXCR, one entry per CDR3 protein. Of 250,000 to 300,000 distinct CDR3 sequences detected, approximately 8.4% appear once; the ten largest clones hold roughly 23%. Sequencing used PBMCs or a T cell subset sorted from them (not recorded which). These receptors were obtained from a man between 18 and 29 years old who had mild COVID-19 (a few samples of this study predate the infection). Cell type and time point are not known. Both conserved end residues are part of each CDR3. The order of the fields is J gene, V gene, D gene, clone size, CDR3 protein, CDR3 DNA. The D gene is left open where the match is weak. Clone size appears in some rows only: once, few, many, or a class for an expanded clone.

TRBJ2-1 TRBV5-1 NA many CASSLEAASPYNEQFF TGCGCCAGCAGCTTGGAAGCGGCCAGTCCCTACAATGAGCAGTTCTTC
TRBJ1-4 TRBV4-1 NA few CASSQGGVLKKLFF TGCGCCAGCAGCCAAGGGGGGGTGTTGAAAAAACTGTTTTTT
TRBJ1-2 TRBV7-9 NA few CASSPDGSNYGYTF TGTGCCAGCAGCCCAGACGGCAGTAACTATGGCTACACCTTC
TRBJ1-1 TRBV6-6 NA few CASSYSIQQNTEAFF TGTGCCAGCAGTTACTCGATACAGCAAAACACTGAAGCTTTCTTT
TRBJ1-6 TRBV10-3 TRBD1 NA CAISENTGQGHSPLHF TGTGCCATCAGTGAGAACACGGGACAGGGGCATTCACCCCTCCACTTT
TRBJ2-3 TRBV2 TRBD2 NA CASRTSGGLPSTDTQYF TGTGCCAGCAGAACAAGCGGGGGCTTACCTAGCACAGATACGCAGTATTTT
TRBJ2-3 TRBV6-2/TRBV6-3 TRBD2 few CASSYAPGGTQYF TGTGCCAGCAGTTACGCCCCGGGGGGTACGCAGTATTTT
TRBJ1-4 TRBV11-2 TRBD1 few CASSWGQGAEKLFF TGTGCCAGCAGCTGGGGACAGGGGGCGGAAAAACTGTTTTTT
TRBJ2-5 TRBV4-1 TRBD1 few CASSIRQGRSETQYF TGCGCCAGCAGCATCCGACAGGGGAGGTCGGAGACCCAGTACTTC
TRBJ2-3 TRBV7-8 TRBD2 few CASSPRGLAGASTDTQYF TGTGCCAGCAGCCCTAGGGGACTAGCGGGGGCAAGCACAGATACGCAGTATTTT
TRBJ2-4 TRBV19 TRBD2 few CASSIAGGTKNIQYF TGTGCCAGTAGTATAGCGGGGGGGACCAAAAACATTCAGTACTTC
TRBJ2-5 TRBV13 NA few CASRLSGQETQYF TGTGCCAGCAGACTAAGCGGGCAAGAGACCCAGTACTTC
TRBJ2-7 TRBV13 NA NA CASSLSPSSYEQYF TGTGCCAGCAGCTTGAGTCCTAGCTCCTACGAGCAGTACTTC
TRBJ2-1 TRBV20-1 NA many CSAGTGNISEQFF TGCAGTGCAGGAACAGGGAATATTAGTGAGCAGTTCTTC
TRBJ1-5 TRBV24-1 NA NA CATSDLGQPQHF TGTGCCACCAGTGATTTAGGTCAGCCCCAGCATTTT
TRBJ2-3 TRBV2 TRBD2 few CASSGRGALTDTQYF TGTGCCAGCAGTGGGCGGGGGGCCCTCACAGATACGCAGTATTTT
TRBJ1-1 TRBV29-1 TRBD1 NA CSSRTGRDTEAFF TGCAGCTCCCGGACAGGGAGGGACACTGAAGCTTTCTTT
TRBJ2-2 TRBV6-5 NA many CASKHQNTGELFF TGTGCCAGCAAACACCAGAACACCGGGGAGCTGTTTTTT
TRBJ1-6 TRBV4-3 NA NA CASSQDRNPGRVSPLHF TGCGCCAGCAGCCAAGATCGCAATCCAGGGAGGGTTTCACCCCTCCACTTT
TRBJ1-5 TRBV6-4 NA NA CASSDCQPKYSNQPQHF TGTGCCAGCAGTGACTGCCAGCCTAAATATAGCAATCAGCCCCAGCATTTT
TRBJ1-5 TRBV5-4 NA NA CASSLVRGLNQPQHF TGTGCCAGCAGCTTGGTGCGGGGATTGAATCAGCCCCAGCATTTT
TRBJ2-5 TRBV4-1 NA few CASSQDTGRKETQYF TGCGCCAGCAGCCAAGACACAGGGAGGAAAGAGACCCAGTACTTC
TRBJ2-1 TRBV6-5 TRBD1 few CASSNLQGAGYNEQFF TGTGCCAGCAGTAATTTACAGGGGGCCGGGTACAATGAGCAGTTCTTC
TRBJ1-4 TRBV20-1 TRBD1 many CSASQGAGEKLFF TGCAGTGCTAGCCAGGGGGCAGGAGAAAAACTGTTTTTT
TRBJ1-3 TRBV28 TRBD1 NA CASSFSQGVNTIYF TGTGCCAGCAGTTTCTCACAGGGGGTGAACACCATATATTTT
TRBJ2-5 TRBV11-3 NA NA CASSRGLSGRGTQYF TGTGCCAGCAGCCGAGGCCTGTCGGGGCGGGGGACCCAGTACTTC
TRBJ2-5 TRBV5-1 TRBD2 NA CASSRTSEETQYF TGCGCCAGCAGCCGGACTAGCGAAGAGACCCAGTACTTC
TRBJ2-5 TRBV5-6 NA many CASSLFTETQYF TGTGCCAGCAGCTTGTTCACAGAGACCCAGTACTTC
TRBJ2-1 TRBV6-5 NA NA CASSRRFGAGNEQFF TGTGCCAGCAGCCGACGTTTCGGGGCGGGCAATGAGCAGTTCTTC
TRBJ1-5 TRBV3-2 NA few CASSQGGRGRNQPQHF TGTGCCAGCAGCCAAGGAGGCAGGGGGAGGAATCAGCCCCAGCATTTT
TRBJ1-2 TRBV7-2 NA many CASSLHWLVHGYTF TGTGCCAGCAGCTTACATTGGTTAGTGCATGGCTACACCTTC
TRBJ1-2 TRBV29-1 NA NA CSAHRDTSYGYTF TGCAGCGCCCACCGGGACACAAGCTATGGCTACACCTTC
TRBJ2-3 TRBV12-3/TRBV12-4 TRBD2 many CASSSPSGGAPDTQYF TGTGCCAGCAGTTCCCCCAGCGGGGGGGCCCCAGATACGCAGTATTTT
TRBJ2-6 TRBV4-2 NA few CASRREVGANVLTF TGTGCCAGCAGGAGGGAGGTTGGGGCCAACGTCCTGACTTTC
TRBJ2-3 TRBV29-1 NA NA CSVAGRALLSTDTQYF TGCAGCGTTGCTGGCAGAGCACTACTTAGCACAGATACGCAGTATTTT
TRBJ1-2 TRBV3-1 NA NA CASSQESTGSGYTF TGTGCCAGCAGCCAAGAGAGCACTGGTAGCGGCTACACCTTC
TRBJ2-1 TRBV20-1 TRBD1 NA CSARSPGTGFSYNEQFF TGCAGTGCTAGAAGTCCCGGGACAGGGTTCTCCTACAATGAGCAGTTCTTC
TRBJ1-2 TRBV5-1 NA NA CASSLAQGRVGYTF TGCGCCAGCAGCTTGGCCCAGGGCCGGGTTGGCTACACCTTC
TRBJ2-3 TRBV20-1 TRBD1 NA CSAPITGQASDTQYF TGCAGTGCTCCTATCACGGGACAGGCTTCAGATACGCAGTATTTT
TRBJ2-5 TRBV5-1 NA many CASSPGVGPRWEETQYF TGCGCCAGCAGCCCGGGAGTGGGACCCCGATGGGAAGAGACCCAGTACTTC
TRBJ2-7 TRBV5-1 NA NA CASSLATGAQTYEQYF TGCGCCAGCAGCTTGGCCACGGGGGCGCAGACCTACGAGCAGTACTTC
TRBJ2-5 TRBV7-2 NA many CASSSSGTQETQYF TGTGCCAGCAGCTCATCCGGGACTCAAGAGACCCAGTACTTC
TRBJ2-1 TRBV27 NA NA CASSFLGERPYNEQFF TGTGCCAGCAGTTTCTTAGGAGAAAGGCCCTACAATGAGCAGTTCTTC
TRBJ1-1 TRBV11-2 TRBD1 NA CASSPVPGQGNTEAFF TGTGCCAGCAGCCCAGTACCGGGACAGGGCAACACTGAAGCTTTCTTT
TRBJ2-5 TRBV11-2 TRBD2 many CASSLAWASGSQETQYF TGTGCCAGCAGCTTAGCATGGGCTAGCGGGTCGCAAGAGACCCAGTACTTC
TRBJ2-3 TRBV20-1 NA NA CSASPATARGYLDTQYF TGCAGTGCTAGCCCTGCGACGGCGCGGGGATATCTTGATACGCAGTATTTT
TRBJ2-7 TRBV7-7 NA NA CASSLSPGREQYF TGTGCCAGCAGCTTAAGCCCAGGGAGGGAGCAGTACTTC
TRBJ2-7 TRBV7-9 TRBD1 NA CASTQTGQGAYEQYF TGTGCCAGCACCCAGACGGGACAGGGGGCCTACGAGCAGTACTTC
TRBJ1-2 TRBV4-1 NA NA CASSQEAGAGADGYTF TGCGCCAGCAGCCAAGAAGCCGGCGCGGGGGCTGATGGCTACACCTTC
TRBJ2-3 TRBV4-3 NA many CASSPLGGGDTQYF TGCGCCAGCAGCCCCCTGGGGGGAGGAGATACGCAGTATTTT
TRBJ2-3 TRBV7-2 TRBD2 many CASSLVSGVGDTQYF TGTGCCAGCAGCTTAGTTAGCGGGGTGGGAGATACGCAGTATTTT
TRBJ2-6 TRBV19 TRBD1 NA CASSIEGQGTVARGANVLTF TGTGCCAGTAGTATAGAGGGACAGGGTACTGTCGCGAGAGGGGCCAACGTCCTGACTTTC
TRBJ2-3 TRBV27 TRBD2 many CASSSRFSGGGSTDTQYF TGTGCCAGCAGTTCCCGTTTTAGCGGGGGGGGGAGCACAGATACGCAGTATTTT
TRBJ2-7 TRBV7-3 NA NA CASATPKILGPYEQYF TGTGCCAGCGCGACTCCCAAAATCCTGGGCCCATACGAGCAGTACTTC